This TCR beta chain was retrieved from a study of CD8 T cells in ankylosing spondylitis. One entry per CDR3 protein, called by TCRdb with MiXCR from the 5' RACE reads. Altogether fewer than 180,000 distinct CDR3 sequences are present, about 42% being singletons, with the ten largest covering around 15%. The CDR3 runs to 15 residues. The V gene end was trimmed by 1 base and the J gene end by 5 bases; junction bases not matched to a gene: 7. Germline loops: CDR1 MNHEY, CDR2 SMNVEV (reference sequence). Worth noting for this clonotype: Its antigen is undetermined.

Notes on the study in general: Some of the motif variants had earlier been found in reactive arthritis patients' fluid and blood.

The gene calls are TRBV27 and TRBJ1-1, with TRBD1 matching over 7 bases. The sequencing sample was made of synovial fluid, either unsorted or a sorted T cell fraction (not recorded which). The receptor's source is a male donor with ankylosing spondylitis. The CDR3 DNA reads TGTGCCAGCAGTTTATATTACAGGGGATATACTGAAGCTTTCTTT. Its protein product is CASSLYYRGYTEAFF.